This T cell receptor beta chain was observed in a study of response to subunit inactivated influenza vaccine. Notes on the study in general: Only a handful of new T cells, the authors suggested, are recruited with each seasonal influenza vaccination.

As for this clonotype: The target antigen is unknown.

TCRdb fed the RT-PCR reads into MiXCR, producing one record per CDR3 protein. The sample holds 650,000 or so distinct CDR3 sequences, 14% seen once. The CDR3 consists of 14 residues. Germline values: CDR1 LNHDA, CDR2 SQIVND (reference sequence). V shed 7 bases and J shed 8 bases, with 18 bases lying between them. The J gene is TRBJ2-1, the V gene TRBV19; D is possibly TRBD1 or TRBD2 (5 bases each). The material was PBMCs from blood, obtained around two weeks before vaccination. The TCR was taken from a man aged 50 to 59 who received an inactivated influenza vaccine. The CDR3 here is CASTRTGPSDEQFF. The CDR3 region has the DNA TGTGCCAGTACTAGGACGGGACCATCGGATGAGCAGTTCTTC.